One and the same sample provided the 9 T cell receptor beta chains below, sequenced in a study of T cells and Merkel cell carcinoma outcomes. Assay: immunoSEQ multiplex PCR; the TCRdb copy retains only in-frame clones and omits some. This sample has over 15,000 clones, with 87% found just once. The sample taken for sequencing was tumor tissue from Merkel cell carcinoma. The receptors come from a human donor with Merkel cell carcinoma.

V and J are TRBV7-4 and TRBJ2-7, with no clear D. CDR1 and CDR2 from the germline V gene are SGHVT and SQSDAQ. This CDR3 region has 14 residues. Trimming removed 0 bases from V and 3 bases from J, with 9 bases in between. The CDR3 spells CASSLAYDDYEQYF. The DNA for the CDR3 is TGTGCCAGCAGCTTAGCGTACGATGACTACGAGCAGTACTTC.

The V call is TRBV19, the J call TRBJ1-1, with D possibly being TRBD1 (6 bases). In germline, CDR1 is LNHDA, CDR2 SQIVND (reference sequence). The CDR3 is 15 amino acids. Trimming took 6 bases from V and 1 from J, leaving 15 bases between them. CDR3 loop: CASRKPKTGNTEAFF. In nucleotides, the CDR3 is TGTGCCAGTAGGAAACCAAAGACAGGGAACACTGAAGCTTTCTTT.

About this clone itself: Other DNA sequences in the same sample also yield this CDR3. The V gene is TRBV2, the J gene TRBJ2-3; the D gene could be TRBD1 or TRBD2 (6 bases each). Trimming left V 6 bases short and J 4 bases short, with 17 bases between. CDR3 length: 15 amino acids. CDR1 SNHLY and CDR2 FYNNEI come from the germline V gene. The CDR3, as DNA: TGTGCCAGCAGAGGGGACTTGTCAGGGGCAGATACGCAGTATTTT. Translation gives CASRGDLSGADTQYF.

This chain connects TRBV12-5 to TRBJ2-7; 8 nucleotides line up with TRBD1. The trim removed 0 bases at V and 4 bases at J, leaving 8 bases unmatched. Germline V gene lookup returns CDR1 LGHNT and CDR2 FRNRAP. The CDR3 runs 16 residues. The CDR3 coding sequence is TGTGCTAGTGGTTTGGTGTGGGACAGGAGTCGGTACGAGCAGTACTTC. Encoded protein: CASGLVWDRSRYEQYF.

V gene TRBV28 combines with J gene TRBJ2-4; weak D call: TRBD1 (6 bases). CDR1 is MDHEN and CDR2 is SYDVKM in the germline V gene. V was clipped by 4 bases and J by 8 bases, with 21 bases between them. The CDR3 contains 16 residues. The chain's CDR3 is CASSSTPTGLKDIQYF. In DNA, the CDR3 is TGTGCCAGCAGTTCTACGCCAACAGGGTTAAAGGACATTCAGTACTTC.

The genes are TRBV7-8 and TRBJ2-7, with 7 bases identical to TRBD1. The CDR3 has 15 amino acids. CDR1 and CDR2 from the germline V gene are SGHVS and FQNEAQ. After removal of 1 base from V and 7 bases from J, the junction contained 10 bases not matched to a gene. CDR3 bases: TGTGCCAGCAGCTTAGGGACAGGCCCCGACATTGAGCAGTACTTC. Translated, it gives CASSLGTGPDIEQYF.

The CDR3 is CASSLYASEVSGNTIYF. In DNA form, the CDR3 reads TGCGCCAGCAGCTTGTATGCATCGGAGGTTTCTGGAAACACCATATATTTT. The rearrangement uses TRBV5-1 and TRBJ1-3; D not resolved. The CDR3 has 17 amino acids. Trimming took off 1 base at V and 1 base at J, with 15 bases between the two ends. The germline gives CDR1 SGHRS, CDR2 YFSETQ.

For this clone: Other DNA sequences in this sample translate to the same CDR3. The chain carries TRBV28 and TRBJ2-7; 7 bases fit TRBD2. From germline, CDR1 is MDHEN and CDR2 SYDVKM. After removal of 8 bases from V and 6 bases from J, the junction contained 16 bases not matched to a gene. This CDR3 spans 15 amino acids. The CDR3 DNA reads TGTGCCAGCTCAGGACTGCCGGGAGGAGAAGGCGAGCAGTACTTC. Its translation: CASSGLPGGEGEQYF.

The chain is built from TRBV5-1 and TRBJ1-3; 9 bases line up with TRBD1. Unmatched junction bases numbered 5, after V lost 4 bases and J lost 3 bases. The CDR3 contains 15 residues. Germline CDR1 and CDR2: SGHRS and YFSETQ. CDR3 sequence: CASSQQGAYGNTIYF. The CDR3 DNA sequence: TGCGCCAGCAGCCAACAGGGGGCTTATGGAAACACCATATATTTT.